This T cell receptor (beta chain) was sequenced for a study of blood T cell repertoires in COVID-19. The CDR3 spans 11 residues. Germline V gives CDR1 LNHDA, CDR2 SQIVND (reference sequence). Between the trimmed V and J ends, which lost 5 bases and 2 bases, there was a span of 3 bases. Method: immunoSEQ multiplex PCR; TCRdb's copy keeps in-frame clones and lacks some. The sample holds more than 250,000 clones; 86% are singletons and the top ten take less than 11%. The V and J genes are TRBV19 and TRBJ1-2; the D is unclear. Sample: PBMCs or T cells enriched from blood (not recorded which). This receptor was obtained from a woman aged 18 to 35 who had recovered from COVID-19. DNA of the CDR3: TGTGCCAGTAGTTCAAACTATGGCTACACCTTC. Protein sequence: CASSSNYGYTF.